This TCR beta chain was observed in a study of shared clonotypes between healthy human individuals. Study-wide results and caveats: Of the naive CD4 clonotypes, about 5% were shared across a few donors.

Measured with immunoSEQ multiplex PCR; TCRdb has only the in-frame clones, and not every one. The sample consists of about 380,000 clones, 96% of them appearing once. Comment on this clone: What it recognizes is unknown.

The CDR3 spans 15 residues. Germline CDR1 and CDR2: SGHAT and FQNNGV. V gave up 5 bases and J gave up 1 base, with 14 bases separating them. The sequence was obtained from a man aged 25-45 years in good health. Sequencing was done on a sample of memory CD8+ T cells sorted from blood. Subset denoted: CD45RO+ cells pooled with CCR7-negative TemRA cells. The chain has TRBV11-2 and TRBJ1-1; D uncertain. DNA of the CDR3: TGTGCCAGCAGCCCCCGGGTAGGGAGGAACACTGAAGCTTTCTTT. It yields the protein CASSPRVGRNTEAFF.